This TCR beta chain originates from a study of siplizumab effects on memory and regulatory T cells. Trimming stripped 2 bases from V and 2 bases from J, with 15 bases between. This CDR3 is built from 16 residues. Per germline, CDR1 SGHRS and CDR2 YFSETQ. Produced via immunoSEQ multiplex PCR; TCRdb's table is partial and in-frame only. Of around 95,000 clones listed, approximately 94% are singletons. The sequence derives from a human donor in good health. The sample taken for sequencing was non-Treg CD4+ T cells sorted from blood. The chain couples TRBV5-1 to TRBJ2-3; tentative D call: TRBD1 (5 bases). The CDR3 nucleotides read TGCGCCAGCAGCTTAAGACAGAACCTATACACAGATACGCAGTATTTT. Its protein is CASSLRQNLYTDTQYF.